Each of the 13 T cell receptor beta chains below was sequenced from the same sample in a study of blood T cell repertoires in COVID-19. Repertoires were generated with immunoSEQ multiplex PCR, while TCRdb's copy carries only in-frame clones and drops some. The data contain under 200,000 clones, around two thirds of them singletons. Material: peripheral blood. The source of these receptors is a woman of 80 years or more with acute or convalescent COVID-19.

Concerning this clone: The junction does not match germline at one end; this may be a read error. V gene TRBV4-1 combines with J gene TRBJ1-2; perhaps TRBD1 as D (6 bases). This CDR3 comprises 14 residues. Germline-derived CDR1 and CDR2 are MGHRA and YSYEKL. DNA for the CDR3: TGCGCCAGCAGCCAAGTCAGCCAGGGGACCTCTGTAGCCTTC. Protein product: CASSQVSQGTSVAF.

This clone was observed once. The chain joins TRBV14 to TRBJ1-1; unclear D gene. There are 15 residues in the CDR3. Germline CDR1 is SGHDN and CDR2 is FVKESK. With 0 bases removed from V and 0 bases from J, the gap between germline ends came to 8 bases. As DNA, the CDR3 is TGTGCCAGCAGCCAAGATTTGCAGGTGAACACTGAAGCTTTCTTT. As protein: CASSQDLQVNTEAFF.

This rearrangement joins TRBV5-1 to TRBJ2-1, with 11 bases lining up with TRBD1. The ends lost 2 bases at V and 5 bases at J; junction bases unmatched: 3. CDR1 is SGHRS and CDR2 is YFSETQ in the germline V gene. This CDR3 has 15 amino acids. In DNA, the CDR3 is TGCGCCAGCAGCTTTAGGGGACAGGGGGACAATGAGCAGTTCTTC. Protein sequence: CASSFRGQGDNEQFF.

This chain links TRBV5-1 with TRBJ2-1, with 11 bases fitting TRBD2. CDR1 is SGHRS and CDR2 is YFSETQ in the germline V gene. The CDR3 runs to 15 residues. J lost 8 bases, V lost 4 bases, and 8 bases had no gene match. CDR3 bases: TGCGCCAGCAGCGCAACTAGCGGGAGTGGCGATGAGCAGTTCTTC. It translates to CASSATSGSGDEQFF.

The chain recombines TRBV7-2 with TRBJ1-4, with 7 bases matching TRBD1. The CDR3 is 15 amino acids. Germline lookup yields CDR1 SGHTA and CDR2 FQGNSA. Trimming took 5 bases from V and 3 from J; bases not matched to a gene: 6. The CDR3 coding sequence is TGTGCCAGCAGCACGAGACAGGGACCTAATGAAAAACTGTTTTTT. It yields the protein CASSTRQGPNEKLFF.

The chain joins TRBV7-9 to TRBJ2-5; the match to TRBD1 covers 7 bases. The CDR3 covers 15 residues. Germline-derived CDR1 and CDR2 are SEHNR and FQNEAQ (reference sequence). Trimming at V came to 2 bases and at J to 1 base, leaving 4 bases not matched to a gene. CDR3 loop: CASSLIGQVQETQYF. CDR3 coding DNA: TGTGCCAGCAGCTTAATCGGACAGGTCCAAGAGACCCAGTACTTC.

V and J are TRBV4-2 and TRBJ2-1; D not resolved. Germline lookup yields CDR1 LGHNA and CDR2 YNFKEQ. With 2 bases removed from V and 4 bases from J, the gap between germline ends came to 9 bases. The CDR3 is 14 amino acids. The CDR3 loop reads CASSQSRTYNEQFF. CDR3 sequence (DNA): TGTGCCAGCAGCCAAAGTCGTACTTACAATGAGCAGTTCTTC.

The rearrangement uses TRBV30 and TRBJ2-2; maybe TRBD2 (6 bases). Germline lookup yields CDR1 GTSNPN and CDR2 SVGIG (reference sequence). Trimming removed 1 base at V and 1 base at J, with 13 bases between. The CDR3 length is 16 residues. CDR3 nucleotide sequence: TGTGCCTGGAGTGGCCTCCCGGGACTGAACACCGGGGAGCTGTTTTTT. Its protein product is CAWSGLPGLNTGELFF.

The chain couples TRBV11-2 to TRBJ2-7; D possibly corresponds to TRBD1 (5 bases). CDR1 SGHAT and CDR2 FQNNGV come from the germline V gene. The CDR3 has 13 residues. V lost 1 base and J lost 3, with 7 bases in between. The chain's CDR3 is CASSLAQGYEQYF. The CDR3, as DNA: TGTGCCAGCAGCTTAGCGCAGGGCTACGAGCAGTACTTC.

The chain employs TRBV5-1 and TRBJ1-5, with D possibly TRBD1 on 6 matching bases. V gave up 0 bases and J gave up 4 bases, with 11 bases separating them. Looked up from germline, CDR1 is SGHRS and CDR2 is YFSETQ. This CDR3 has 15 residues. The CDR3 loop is CASSLEGESNQPQHF. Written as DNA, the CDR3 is TGCGCCAGCAGCTTGGAGGGGGAATCTAATCAGCCCCAGCATTTT. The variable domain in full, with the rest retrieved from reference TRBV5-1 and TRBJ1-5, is KAGVTQTPRYLIKTRGQQVTLSCSPISGHRSVSWYQQTPGQGLQFLFEYFSETQRNKGNFPGRFSGRQFSNSRSEMNVSTLELGDSALYLCASSLEGESNQPQHFGDGTRLSIL.

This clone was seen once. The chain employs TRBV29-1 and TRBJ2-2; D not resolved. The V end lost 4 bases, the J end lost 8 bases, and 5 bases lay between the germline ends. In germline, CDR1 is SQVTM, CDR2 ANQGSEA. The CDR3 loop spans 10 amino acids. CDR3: CSVAQGELFF. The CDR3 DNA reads TGCAGCGTTGCACAAGGGGAGCTGTTTTTT.

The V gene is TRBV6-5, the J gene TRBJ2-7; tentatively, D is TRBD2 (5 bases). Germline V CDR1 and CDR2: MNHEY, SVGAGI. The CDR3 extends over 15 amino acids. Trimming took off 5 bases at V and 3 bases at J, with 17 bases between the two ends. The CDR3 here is CASSLQAAADYEQYF. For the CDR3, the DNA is TGTGCCAGCAGTCTTCAAGCGGCGGCAGACTACGAGCAGTACTTC.

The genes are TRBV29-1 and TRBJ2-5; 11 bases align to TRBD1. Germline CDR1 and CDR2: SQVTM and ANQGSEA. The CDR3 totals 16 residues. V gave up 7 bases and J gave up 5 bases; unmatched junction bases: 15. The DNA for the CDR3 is TGCAGCGCATCCACCGGACAGGGGGCTTTTGTGGAGACCCAGTACTTC. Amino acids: CSASTGQGAFVETQYF. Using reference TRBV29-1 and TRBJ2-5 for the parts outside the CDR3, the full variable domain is SAVISQKPSRDICQRGTSLTIQCQVDSQVTMMFWYRQQPGQSLTLIATANQGSEATYESGFVIDKFPISRPNLTFSTLTVSNMSPEDSSIYLCSASTGQGAFVETQYFGPGTRLLVL.